This T cell receptor beta chain emerged from a study of human CD8 memory T cell subsets. Study results and caveats: Clonotypes that made up the stem-like memory T cell repertoire overlapped minimally with the precursor exhausted T cell repertoire.

Germline V gene sequence: CDR1 MGHRA, CDR2 YSYEKL. This CDR3 region has 15 residues. Generation of TCR beta libraries used UMI-labeled 5' RACE. For each CDR3 protein, TCRdb gives one entry from its re-call of the 5' RACE reads, without DNA. The sample has 7,200 or so distinct CDR3 sequences; the top ten hold around 19%. TPEX cells, early memory CD8+ T cells with exhausted-like traits, were CCR7+ PD-1+ TIGIT+. A word on this clonotype: Its antigen is not identified.

The sample consisted of CD8+ T cells from PBMCs. The rearrangement uses TRBV4-1 and TRBJ2-7; the D call of TRBD1 rests on TCRdb alone, since no DNA is present to check it. The TCR comes from a human donor in good health. The chain's CDR3 is CASSQDSGGVYEQYF.